This T cell receptor (beta chain) came from a study of vaccination effects on CD4 cells after COVID-19. A note on this clone: Antigen: not known.

TCRdb's copy holds only in-frame clones and misses some; the assay was immunoSEQ multiplex PCR. The sample shows around 30,000 clones, approximately 70% of them seen only once. Sequencing was preceded by expansion of antigen-specific CD4+ T cells with viral peptide pools in the ViraFEST assay. CD4+ T cell isolation took place after approximately 11 days of culture. Documented for the person is a PCR-confirmed SARS-CoV-2 infection occurring between March and December 2020. This CDR3 is built from 15 residues. V lost 4 bases and J 3 bases, leaving 13 bases between the germline ends. In germline, CDR1 is SNHLY, CDR2 FYNNEI.

The sequencing here drew on CD4+ T cells from PBMCs cultured with SARS-CoV-2 spike peptides, taken before COVID-19 vaccination. V gene TRBV2 combines with J gene TRBJ1-5; the D is unclear. This receptor was identified in a human donor who had a prior SARS-CoV-2 infection. CDR3 sequence (DNA): TGTGCCAGCAGTGTTCATCGCGGGTTCAATCAGCCCCAGCATTTT. It codes for CASSVHRGFNQPQHF.